These T cell receptor beta chains were read from a single sample in a study of T cells in Graves' hyperthyroidism and ophthalmopathy. TCRdb reprocessed the multiplex PCR reads with MiXCR, giving one entry per CDR3 protein. The sample holds roughly 260,000 distinct CDR3 sequences, more than 12% seen once. The specimen was blood. These receptors all stem from a woman between 40 and 50 years old with Graves' hyperthyroidism that later progressed to Graves' ophthalmopathy. Each CDR3 is given with its conserved first and last residue. A D gene is named only where the DNA matches it firmly. Size tells how often a clone was seen (once, few, many) or the class of an expanded clone, and some rows leave it out.

J: TRBJ2-1
length: 16
D: NA
size: many
V: TRBV6-1
CDR3: CASFLTLGATYNEQFF
DNA: TGTGCCAGCTTCCTAACCCTGGGGGCTACCTACAATGAGCAGTTCTTC

J: TRBJ2-7
length: 13
D: NA
size: few
V: TRBV6-6
CDR3: CASSYSSVNEQYF
DNA: TGTGCCAGCAGTTACTCCTCGGTGAACGAGCAGTACTTC

J: TRBJ2-5
length: 15
D: NA
size: many
V: TRBV3-1
CDR3: CASSQSLGLAETQYF
DNA: TGTGCCAGCAGCCAATCCTTAGGGCTAGCGGAGACCCAGTACTTC

J: TRBJ2-5
length: 15
D: TRBD2
size: few
V: TRBV6-6
CDR3: CASSYPSGRVETQYF
DNA: TGTGCCAGCAGTTACCCTAGCGGGAGGGTGGAGACCCAGTACTTC

J: TRBJ2-7
length: 13
D: NA
size: many
V: TRBV27
CDR3: CASSSQPFYEQYF
DNA: TGTGCCAGCAGTTCGCAACCCTTTTACGAGCAGTACTTC

J: TRBJ1-1
length: 13
D: TRBD1
size: many
V: TRBV29-1
CDR3: CSVSGGGNTEAFF
DNA: TGCAGCGTTTCAGGGGGCGGGAACACTGAAGCTTTCTTT

J: TRBJ2-1
length: 15
D: NA
size: many
V: TRBV11-2
CDR3: CASSTNSASYNEQFF
DNA: TGTGCCAGCAGCACAAATAGTGCTTCCTACAATGAGCAGTTCTTC

J: TRBJ1-4
length: 14
D: NA
size: many
V: TRBV28
CDR3: CASSLWGPNEKLFF
DNA: TGTGCCAGCAGTTTATGGGGGCCTAATGAAAAACTGTTTTTT

J: TRBJ1-5
length: 14
D: TRBD1
size: many
V: TRBV6-1
CDR3: CASSMDRGNQPQHF
DNA: TGTGCCAGCAGTATGGACAGGGGCAATCAGCCCCAGCATTTT

J: TRBJ2-5
length: 13
D: NA
size: many
V: TRBV20-1
CDR3: CSARVTIGETQYF
DNA: TGCAGTGCTAGAGTAACCATAGGAGAGACCCAGTACTTC

J: TRBJ2-3
length: 13
D: NA
size: many
V: TRBV9
CDR3: CASSVGSGDTQYF
DNA: TGTGCCAGCAGCGTAGGGTCGGGAGATACGCAGTATTTT

J: TRBJ2-1
length: 19
D: TRBD1
size: many
V: TRBV5-1
CDR3: CASSFGGQGKGVFANEQFF
DNA: TGCGCCAGCAGCTTCGGGGGACAGGGAAAAGGGGTCTTCGCGAATGAGCAGTTCTTC

J: TRBJ2-7
length: 15
D: NA
size: few
V: TRBV27
CDR3: CASSFAAAFSYEQYF
DNA: TGTGCCAGCAGTTTCGCGGCAGCGTTCTCCTACGAGCAGTACTTC

J: TRBJ1-4
length: 14
D: TRBD1
size: many
V: TRBV29-1
CDR3: CSVFLTGSNEKLFF
DNA: TGCAGCGTGTTCTTGACAGGGAGTAATGAAAAACTGTTTTTT

J: TRBJ2-1
length: 11
D: NA
size: many
V: TRBV11-2
CDR3: CASSHYNEQFF
DNA: TGTGCCAGCTCCCACTACAATGAGCAGTTCTTC

J: TRBJ1-2
length: 15
D: TRBD1
size: NA
V: TRBV4-1
CDR3: CASSQGDRPRGGHTF
DNA: TGCGCCAGCAGCCAAGGGGACAGGCCTAGGGGTGGCCACACCTTC

J: TRBJ2-7
length: 13
D: TRBD2
size: NA
V: TRBV2
CDR3: CASSHRGELEQYF
DNA: TGTGCCAGCAGTCACCGGGGGGAGCTAGAGCAGTACTTC

J: TRBJ2-1
length: 17
D: TRBD2
size: many
V: TRBV12-3/TRBV12-4
CDR3: CASSPSLAGGSYNEQFF
DNA: TGTGCCAGCAGTCCGTCACTAGCGGGAGGGTCCTACAATGAGCAGTTCTTC

J: TRBJ1-1
length: 13
D: TRBD1
size: many
V: TRBV5-1
CDR3: CASSLQGRTEAFF
DNA: TGTGCCAGCAGTTTACAGGGGAGGACTGAAGCTTTCTTT

J: TRBJ1-1
length: 18
D: NA
size: many
V: TRBV4-2
CDR3: CASSLRQKVGHPNTEAFF
DNA: TGTGCCAGCAGCCTACGCCAGAAGGTAGGACACCCGAACACTGAAGCTTTCTTT

J: TRBJ2-7
length: 13
D: TRBD1
size: few
V: TRBV29-1
CDR3: CSARGTGDGEQYF
DNA: TGCAGCGCTCGCGGGACAGGGGACGGCGAGCAGTACTTC

J: TRBJ1-3
length: 16
D: NA
size: NA
V: TRBV7-9
CDR3: CASSFSAMISGNTIYF
DNA: TGTGCCAGCAGCTTTTCGGCCATGATCTCTGGAAACACCATATATTTT

J: TRBJ2-1
length: 17
D: TRBD2
size: many
V: TRBV4-1
CDR3: CASSQAPGTNTYNEQFF
DNA: TGCGCCAGCAGCCAGGCACCCGGGACTAACACCTACAATGAGCAGTTCTTC

J: TRBJ2-7
length: 13
D: NA
size: few
V: TRBV19
CDR3: CASSIGTSYEQYF
DNA: TGTGCCAGTAGTATAGGCACTAGTTACGAGCAGTACTTC

J: TRBJ2-1
length: 17
D: NA
size: few
V: TRBV25-1
CDR3: CASSEYIGAGGYNEQFF
DNA: TGTGCCAGCAGTGAATATATAGGGGCCGGGGGCTACAATGAGCAGTTCTTC

J: TRBJ1-2
length: 13
D: NA
size: NA
V: TRBV10-3
CDR3: CAISGRFLYGYTF
DNA: TGTGCCATCAGTGGTCGGTTCCTCTATGGCTACACCTTC

J: TRBJ1-6
length: 14
D: NA
size: NA
V: TRBV19
CDR3: CASSMIYGNSPLHF
DNA: TGTGCCAGTAGTATGATTTATGGGAATTCACCCCTCCACTTT

J: TRBJ2-1
length: 14
D: TRBD2
size: many
V: TRBV5-1
CDR3: CASGGTSGRKEQFF
DNA: TGCGCCAGCGGCGGGACTAGCGGGAGGAAAGAGCAGTTCTTC

J: TRBJ2-1
length: 12
D: NA
size: many
V: TRBV11-2
CDR3: CASSTIGDEQFF
DNA: TGTGCCAGCAGCACTATAGGGGATGAGCAGTTCTTC

J: TRBJ2-7
length: 12
D: NA
size: many
V: TRBV2
CDR3: CASRGGFYEQYF
DNA: TGTGCCAGCAGGGGGGGATTTTACGAGCAGTACTTC

J: TRBJ2-7
length: 16
D: NA
size: many
V: TRBV12-3/TRBV12-4
CDR3: CASSLSVGLFTYEQYF
DNA: TGTGCCAGCAGTTTAAGTGTTGGTTTATTCACCTACGAGCAGTACTTC

J: TRBJ2-5
length: 13
D: TRBD1
size: many
V: TRBV2
CDR3: CASYRDRGELQYF
DNA: TGTGCCAGTTACCGGGACAGGGGAGAGCTCCAGTACTTC

J: TRBJ2-5
length: 15
D: NA
size: many
V: TRBV12-5
CDR3: CASGPRGPIQETQYF
DNA: TGTGCTAGTGGTCCCCGAGGACCCATCCAAGAGACCCAGTACTTC

J: TRBJ2-7
length: 13
D: NA
size: few
V: TRBV6-2/TRBV6-3
CDR3: CASSYSEGYEQYF
DNA: TGTGCCAGCAGTTACTCAGAAGGGTACGAGCAGTACTTC

J: TRBJ2-7
length: 11
D: NA
size: many
V: TRBV28
CDR3: CASSLFNEQYF
DNA: TGTGCCAGCAGTTTATTTAACGAGCAGTACTTC

J: TRBJ1-2
length: 14
D: TRBD1
size: NA
V: TRBV2
CDR3: CASTIMRTGHGYTF
DNA: TGTGCCAGCACTATCATGAGGACAGGTCATGGCTACACCTTC

J: TRBJ2-7
length: 16
D: TRBD2
size: NA
V: TRBV7-9
CDR3: CASSGTSGRDIYEQYF
DNA: TGTGCCAGCAGCGGGACTAGCGGGAGGGATATCTACGAGCAGTACTTC

J: TRBJ2-7
length: 15
D: TRBD1
size: many
V: TRBV6-5
CDR3: CASSYSWQGAYEQYF
DNA: TGTGCCAGCAGTTACTCGTGGCAGGGGGCCTACGAGCAGTACTTC

J: TRBJ1-5
length: 14
D: NA
size: NA
V: TRBV24-1
CDR3: CATSDWVSDQPQHF
DNA: TGTGCCACCAGTGATTGGGTATCGGATCAGCCCCAGCATTTT

J: TRBJ2-3
length: 14
D: TRBD1
size: many
V: TRBV30
CDR3: CAWSATGGGDTQYF
DNA: TGTGCCTGGAGTGCGACAGGGGGCGGGGATACGCAGTATTTT

J: TRBJ2-5
length: 18
D: NA
size: many
V: TRBV28
CDR3: CASSSGRMFGGSQETQYF
DNA: TGTGCCAGCAGTAGCGGGCGTATGTTTGGCGGCAGCCAAGAGACCCAGTACTTC

J: TRBJ1-5
length: 14
D: NA
size: many
V: TRBV5-1
CDR3: CASSSSPGNQPQHF
DNA: TGCGCCAGCAGCTCATCCCCGGGGAATCAGCCCCAGCATTTT

J: TRBJ2-1
length: 15
D: TRBD2
size: many
V: TRBV6-1
CDR3: CASILGLAENNEQFF
DNA: TGTGCCAGCATACTCGGACTAGCGGAAAACAATGAGCAGTTCTTC

J: TRBJ2-3
length: 15
D: TRBD2
size: once
V: TRBV5-6
CDR3: CASSFLAGGPDTQYF
DNA: TGTGCCAGCAGCTTCTTAGCGGGAGGGCCGGATACGCAGTATTTT

J: TRBJ1-5
length: 13
D: NA
size: many
V: TRBV2
CDR3: CASSRVRNQPQHF
DNA: TGTGCCAGCAGCAGGGTACGGAATCAGCCCCAGCATTTT

J: TRBJ1-5
length: 13
D: NA
size: NA
V: TRBV6-1
CDR3: CASRQFSNQPQHF
DNA: TGTGCCAGCAGGCAATTTAGCAATCAGCCCCAGCATTTT

J: TRBJ1-5
length: 15
D: NA
size: many
V: TRBV19
CDR3: CASSLASDGERPQHF
DNA: TGTGCCAGTAGTCTCGCTTCGGACGGGGAAAGGCCCCAGCATTTT

J: TRBJ2-7
length: 13
D: NA
size: NA
V: TRBV11-2
CDR3: CASSSRNSDEQYF
DNA: TGTGCCAGCAGCTCCCGTAATTCGGACGAGCAGTACTTC

J: TRBJ1-1
length: 19
D: NA
size: few
V: TRBV14
CDR3: CASSQDVYQGGYWNTEAFF
DNA: TGTGCCAGCAGCCAAGATGTATACCAGGGCGGATATTGGAACACTGAAGCTTTCTTT

J: TRBJ1-6
length: 14
D: TRBD1
size: many
V: TRBV20-1
CDR3: CSAPRQGGNSPLHF
DNA: TGCAGTGCTCCCAGACAGGGCGGTAACTCACCCCTCCACTTT

J: TRBJ2-2
length: 14
D: NA
size: many
V: TRBV18
CDR3: CASSAVTNTGELFF
DNA: TGTGCCAGCTCGGCGGTAACGAACACCGGGGAGCTGTTTTTT

J: TRBJ2-7
length: 12
D: NA
size: NA
V: TRBV29-1
CDR3: CSVGEGSYEQYF
DNA: TGCAGCGTTGGTGAGGGCTCCTACGAGCAGTACTTC

J: TRBJ2-3
length: 17
D: NA
size: few
V: TRBV7-3
CDR3: CASSLTYGRGGADTQYF
DNA: TGTGCCAGCAGCTTAACGTATGGCAGGGGGGGCGCAGATACGCAGTATTTT